This entry lists 9 T cell receptor beta chains sequenced from one sample in a study of tacrolimus-resistant gene-edited T cells for transplant recipients. Using immunoSEQ multiplex PCR, the repertoire was profiled, and TCRdb retains in-frame clones only, with some absent. The sample has about 720 clones; 46% are singletons. PBMCs were stimulated less than 7 hours with overlapping CMV pp65 and IE-1 peptide pools, then IFNgamma-secretion enriched. The control products were unmodified and expanded in parallel without undergoing electroporation. The enriched CMV-specific T cells grew in culture supplemented with recombinant human IL-7 and IL-15. The specimen was a CMV-specific product grown in culture. The receptor set was obtained from a human donor in good health, a blood donor.

This clone was seen a few times. The genes are TRBV3-1 (or the pseudogene TRBV3-2) and TRBJ2-3; 8 bases are a match to TRBD1. V trimming: 3 bases; J trimming: 5 bases; junction bases outside the gene matches: 7. This CDR3 region has 15 residues. Germline loops: CDR1 LGHDT, CDR2 YNNKEL (reference sequence). The CDR3 DNA reads TGTGCCAGCAGCCACGCTAGCGACAGGGGAGATACGCAGTATTTT. Amino acids: CASSHASDRGDTQYF.

The chain uses TRBV30 and TRBJ1-1; D is perhaps TRBD1 (6 bases). Trimming shortened V by 4 bases and J by 1 base, and 13 bases separated the two germline ends. Germline-derived CDR1 and CDR2 are GTSNPN and SVGIG (reference sequence). The CDR3 has 14 residues. In DNA form, the CDR3 reads TGTGCCTGGAATGCGGGGGCCTCGAACACTGAAGCTTTCTTT. This translates into CAWNAGASNTEAFF.

V and J are TRBV7-9 and TRBJ1-4, with TRBD1 matching 7 bases. Germline trimming cut 3 bases from V and 8 bases from J; bases unmatched to any gene: 3. CDR3 length: 13 amino acids. Germline lookup yields CDR1 SEHNR and CDR2 FQNEAQ (reference sequence). Written as DNA, the CDR3 is TGTGCCAGCAGCTTGGGACAGAGCGAAAAACTGTTTTTT. This sequence encodes CASSLGQSEKLFF.

The chain links TRBV28 to TRBJ2-1; D possibly matches TRBD1 or TRBD2 (6 bases each). V was trimmed by 3 bases and J by 6 bases, leaving 18 bases between them. In germline, CDR1 is MDHEN, CDR2 SYDVKM. The CDR3 is made up of 16 amino acids. CDR3 bases: TGTGCCAGCAGTTTCGGGGGCGCGGGGCCCCGCAATGAGCAGTTCTTC. It translates to CASSFGGAGPRNEQFF.

The genes are TRBV5-1 and TRBJ2-7, with 12 bases identical to TRBD2. There are 16 residues in the CDR3. Trimming removed 4 bases from V and 7 bases from J; junction bases left unmatched: 12. CDR1 and CDR2 (germline): SGHRS, YFSETQ. The CDR3, as DNA: TGCGCCAGCAGCGACTTCCTAGCGGGGGGGCCAGGAGAGCAGTACTTC. Amino acid sequence: CASSDFLAGGPGEQYF.

This clone has just a few counts. J is TRBJ1-2 and V is TRBV5-4; D might be TRBD1 (6 bases). V was clipped by 4 bases and J by 4 bases, with 20 bases between them. Germline assignment: CDR1 SGHNT and CDR2 YYREEE (reference sequence). The CDR3 runs 16 residues. The DNA of the CDR3 is TGTGCCAGCAGCCTACAGGGAGGGGAGCTAGTCTATGGCTACACCTTC. Its translation: CASSLQGGELVYGYTF.

This clone has a handful of counts. The chain employs TRBV18 and TRBJ2-7, with 8 bases aligning to TRBD1. CDR3 length: 13 residues. The germline V gene encodes CDR1 KGHSH and CDR2 LQKENI. After removal of 6 bases from V and 3 bases from J, the junction contained 4 bases not matched to a gene. The CDR3 nucleotides are TGTGCCAGCTCCCCAGGGACAGGCTACGAGCAGTACTTC. This encodes CASSPGTGYEQYF.

This clone is classed as large (0.1 to 1%). The gene calls are TRBV19 and TRBJ1-1; D is unclear. CDR3 length: 15 amino acids. The germline gives CDR1 LNHDA, CDR2 SQIVND (reference sequence). V was shortened by 8 bases and J by 0 bases, with 16 bases between the two germline ends. CDR3 sequence reads: CASVSTHIMNTEAFF. The CDR3, as DNA: TGTGCCAGTGTCTCGACGCATATCATGAACACTGAAGCTTTCTTT.

The gene calls are TRBV2 and TRBJ1-2, with 9 bases identical to TRBD1. The ends lost 6 bases at V and 6 bases at J; junction bases unmatched: 11. CDR1 and CDR2 from the germline V gene are SNHLY and FYNNEI. This CDR3 is built from 15 residues. CDR3 amino acids: CASRTGTGPMDGYTF. The CDR3 DNA follows: TGTGCCAGCAGAACCGGGACAGGGCCAATGGATGGCTACACCTTC.